Here is one T cell receptor beta chain with its context. The antigen remains undetermined. These data originate in a study of monozygotic twins with inflammatory bowel disease. General study findings and limits: Variability may have been added to patient repertoires by differing immunosuppressive treatments.

TCR libraries were prepared from about 3.5 ug total RNA each. With eight separate reactions per sample, the authors made cDNA. Nested amplification of TCRalpha and TCRbeta cDNA involved two PCRs of roughly 17 and 9 cycles. TCRdb re-called the 5' RACE reads and catalogs CDR3 proteins one per entry, DNA excluded. The sample yields about 140,000 distinct CDR3 sequences, of which the top ten take up less than 3%. This CDR3 is built from 14 residues. Germline loops: CDR1 LGHDT, CDR2 YNNKEL (reference sequence). Sequencing was performed on blood. The sequence was collected from a human donor with ulcerative colitis or Crohn's disease, or a healthy co-twin of an affected twin (not recorded which). The chain recombines TRBV3-1 with TRBJ2-3; TCRdb lists TRBD2, though no DNA is available to test this call. The CDR3 reads CASSQGRVTDTQYF.